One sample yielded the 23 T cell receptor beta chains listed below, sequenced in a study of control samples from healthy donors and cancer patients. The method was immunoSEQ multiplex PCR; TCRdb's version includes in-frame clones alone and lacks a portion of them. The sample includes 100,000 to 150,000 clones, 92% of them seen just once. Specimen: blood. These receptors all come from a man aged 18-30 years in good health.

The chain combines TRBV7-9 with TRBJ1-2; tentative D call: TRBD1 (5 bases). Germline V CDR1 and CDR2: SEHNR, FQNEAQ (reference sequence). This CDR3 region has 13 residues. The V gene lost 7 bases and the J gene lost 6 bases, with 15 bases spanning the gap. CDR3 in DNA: TGTGCCAGCACAGGACTGGGACGTAATGGCTACACCTTC. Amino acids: CASTGLGRNGYTF.

As DNA, the CDR3 is TGTGCCAGCAGTGAGGGTCAACAGGGTGGTTGGTTCTTC. Amino acids: CASSEGQQGGWFF. This chain uses TRBV6-1 with TRBJ2-1; the D gene is possibly TRBD1 (6 bases). V shed 3 bases and J shed 15 bases, with 18 bases lying between them. The CDR3 consists of 13 residues. Per the germline V gene, CDR1 is MNHNS and CDR2 is SASEGT.

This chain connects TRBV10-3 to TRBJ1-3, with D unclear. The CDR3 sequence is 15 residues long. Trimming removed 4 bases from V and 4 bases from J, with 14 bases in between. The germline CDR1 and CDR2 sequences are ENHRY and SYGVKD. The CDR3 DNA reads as TGTGCCATCAGTGGAGTCGGCGGCGGCGGAAACACCATATATTTT. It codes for CAISGVGGGGNTIYF.

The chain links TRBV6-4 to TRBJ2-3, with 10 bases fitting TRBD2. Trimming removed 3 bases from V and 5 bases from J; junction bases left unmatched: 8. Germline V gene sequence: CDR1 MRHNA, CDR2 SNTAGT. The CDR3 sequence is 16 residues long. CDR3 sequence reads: CASSETSGGALDTQYF. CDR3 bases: TGTGCCAGCAGTGAGACCAGCGGGGGGGCCTTAGATACGCAGTATTTT.

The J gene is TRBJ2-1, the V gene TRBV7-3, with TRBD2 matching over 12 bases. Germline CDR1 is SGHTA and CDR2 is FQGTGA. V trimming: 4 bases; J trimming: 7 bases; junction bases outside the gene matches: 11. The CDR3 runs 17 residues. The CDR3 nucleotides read TGTGCCAGCAGCTCGGGGATAGGACTAGCGGGGTTTAATGAGCAGTTCTTC. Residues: CASSSGIGLAGFNEQFF.

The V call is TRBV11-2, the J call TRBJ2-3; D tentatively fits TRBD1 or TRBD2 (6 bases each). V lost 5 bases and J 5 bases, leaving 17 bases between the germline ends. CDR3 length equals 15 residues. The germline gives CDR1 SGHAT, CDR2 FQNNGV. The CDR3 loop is CASSQRGVEGDTQYF. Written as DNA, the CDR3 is TGTGCCAGCAGCCAGAGGGGGGTGGAGGGAGATACGCAGTATTTT.

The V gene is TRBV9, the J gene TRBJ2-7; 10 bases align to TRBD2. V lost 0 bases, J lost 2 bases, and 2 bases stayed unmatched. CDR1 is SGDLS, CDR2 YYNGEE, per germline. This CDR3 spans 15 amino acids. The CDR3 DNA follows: TGTGCCAGCAGCGTAGGGACTAGCGGACCCTACGAGCAGTACTTC. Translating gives CASSVGTSGPYEQYF.

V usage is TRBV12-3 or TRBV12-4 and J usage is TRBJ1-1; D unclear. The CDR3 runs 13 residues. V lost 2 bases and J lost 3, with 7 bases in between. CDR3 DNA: TGTGCCAGCAGTTTAAATATGGACACTGAAGCTTTCTTT. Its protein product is CASSLNMDTEAFF.

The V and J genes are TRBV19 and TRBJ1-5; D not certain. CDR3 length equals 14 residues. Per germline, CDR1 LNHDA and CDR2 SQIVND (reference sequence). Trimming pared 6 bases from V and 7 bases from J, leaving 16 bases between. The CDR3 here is CASRLRGNGQPQHF. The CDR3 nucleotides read TGTGCCAGTAGGTTAAGAGGGAATGGGCAGCCCCAGCATTTT.

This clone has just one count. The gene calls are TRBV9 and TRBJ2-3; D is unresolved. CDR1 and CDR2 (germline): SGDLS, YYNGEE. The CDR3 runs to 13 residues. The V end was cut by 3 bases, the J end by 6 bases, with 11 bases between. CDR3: CASSARIVDTQYF. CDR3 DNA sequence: TGTGCCAGCAGCGCCAGAATCGTTGATACGCAGTATTTT. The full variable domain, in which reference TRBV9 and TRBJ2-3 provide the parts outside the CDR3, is DSGVTQTPKHLITATGQRVTLRCSPRSGDLSVYWYQQSLDQGLQFLIQYYNGEERAKGNILERFSAQQFPDLHSELNLSSLELGDSALYFCASSARIVDTQYFGPGTRLTVL.

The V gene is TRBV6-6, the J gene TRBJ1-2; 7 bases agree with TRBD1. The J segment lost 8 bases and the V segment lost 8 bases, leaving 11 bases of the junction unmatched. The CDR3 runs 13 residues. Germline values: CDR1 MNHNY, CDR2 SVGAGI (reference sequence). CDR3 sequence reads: CASGTTGKGGYTF. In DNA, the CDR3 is TGTGCCAGCGGCACGACAGGGAAGGGAGGCTACACCTTC.

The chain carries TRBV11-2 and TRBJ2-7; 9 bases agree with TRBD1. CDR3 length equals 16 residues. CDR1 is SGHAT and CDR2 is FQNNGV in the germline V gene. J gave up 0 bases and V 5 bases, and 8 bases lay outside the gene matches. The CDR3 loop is CASSPHRTGVSYEQYF. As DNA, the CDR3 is TGTGCCAGCAGCCCGCACCGGACAGGGGTCTCCTACGAGCAGTACTTC.

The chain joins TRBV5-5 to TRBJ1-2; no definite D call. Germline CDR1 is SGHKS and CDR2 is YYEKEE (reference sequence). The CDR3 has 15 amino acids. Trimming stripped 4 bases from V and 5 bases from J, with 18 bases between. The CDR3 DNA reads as TGTGCCAGCAGCCTGGACGGCCCCTCGGTGTATGGCTACACCTTC. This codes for CASSLDGPSVYGYTF.

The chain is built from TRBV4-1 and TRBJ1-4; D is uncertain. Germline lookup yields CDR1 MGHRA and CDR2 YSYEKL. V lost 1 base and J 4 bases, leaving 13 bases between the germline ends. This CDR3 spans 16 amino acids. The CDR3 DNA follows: TGCGCCAGCAGCCAAGTCGGTCATCAGGTTAATGAAAAACTGTTTTTT. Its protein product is CASSQVGHQVNEKLFF.

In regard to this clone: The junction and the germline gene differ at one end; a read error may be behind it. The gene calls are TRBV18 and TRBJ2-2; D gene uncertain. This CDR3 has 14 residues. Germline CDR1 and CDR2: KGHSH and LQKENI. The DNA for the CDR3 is TGTGCCAGCTCACCATCGGCCTTAACCGAGGAGCTGTTTTTT. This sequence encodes CASSPSALTEELFF.

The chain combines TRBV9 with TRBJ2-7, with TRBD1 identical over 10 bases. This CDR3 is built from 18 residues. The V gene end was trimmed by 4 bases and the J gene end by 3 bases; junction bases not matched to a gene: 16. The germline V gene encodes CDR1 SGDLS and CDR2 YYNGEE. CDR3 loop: CASSLRGTGVEGGYEQYF. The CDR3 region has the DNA TGTGCCAGCAGCTTAAGGGGGACAGGGGTCGAAGGTGGCTACGAGCAGTACTTC.

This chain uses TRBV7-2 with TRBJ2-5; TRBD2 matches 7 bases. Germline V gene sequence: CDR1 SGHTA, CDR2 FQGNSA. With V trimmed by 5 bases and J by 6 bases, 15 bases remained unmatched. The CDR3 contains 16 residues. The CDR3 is CASSPRVSSGAKTQYF. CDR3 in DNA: TGTGCCAGCAGCCCGAGAGTTTCCAGCGGGGCCAAGACCCAGTACTTC.

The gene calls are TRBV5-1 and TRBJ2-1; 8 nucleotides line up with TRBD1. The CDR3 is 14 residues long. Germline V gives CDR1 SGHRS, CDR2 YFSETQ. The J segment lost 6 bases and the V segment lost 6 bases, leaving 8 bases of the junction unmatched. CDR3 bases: TGCGCCAGCACCCTCGGACAGGGTGGCAATGAGCAGTTCTTC. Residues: CASTLGQGGNEQFF.

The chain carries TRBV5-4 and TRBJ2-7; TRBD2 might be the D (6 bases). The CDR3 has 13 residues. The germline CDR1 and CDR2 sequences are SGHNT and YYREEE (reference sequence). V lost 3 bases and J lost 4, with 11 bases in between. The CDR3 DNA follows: TGTGCCAGCAGCTCGGGGGTGGATTACGAGCAGTACTTC. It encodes CASSSGVDYEQYF.

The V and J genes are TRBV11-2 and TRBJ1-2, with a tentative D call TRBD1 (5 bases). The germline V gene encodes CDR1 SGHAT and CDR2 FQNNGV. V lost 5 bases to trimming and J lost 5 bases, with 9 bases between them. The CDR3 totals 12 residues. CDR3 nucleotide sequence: TGTGCCAGCAGCCGGCCAGGGTATGGCTACACCTTC. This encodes CASSRPGYGYTF.

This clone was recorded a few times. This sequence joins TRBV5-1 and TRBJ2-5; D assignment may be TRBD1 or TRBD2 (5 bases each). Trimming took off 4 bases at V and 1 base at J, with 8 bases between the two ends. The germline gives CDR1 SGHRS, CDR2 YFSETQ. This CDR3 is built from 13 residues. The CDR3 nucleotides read TGCGCCAGCAGCGAGGGGAGCCAAGAGACCCAGTACTTC. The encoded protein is CASSEGSQETQYF.

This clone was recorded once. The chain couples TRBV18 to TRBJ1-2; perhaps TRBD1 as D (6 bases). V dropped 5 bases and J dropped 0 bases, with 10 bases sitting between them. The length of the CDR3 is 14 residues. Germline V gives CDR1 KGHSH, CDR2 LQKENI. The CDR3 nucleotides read TGTGCCAGCTCAAATGACAGGACTAACTATGGCTACACCTTC. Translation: CASSNDRTNYGYTF.

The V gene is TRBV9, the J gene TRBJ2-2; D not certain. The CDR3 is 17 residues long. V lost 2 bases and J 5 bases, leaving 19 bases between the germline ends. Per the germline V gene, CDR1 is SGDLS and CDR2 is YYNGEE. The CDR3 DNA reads TGTGCCAGCAGCGTGGCCCTAGGTAGGGTTAGAACCGGGGAGCTGTTTTTT. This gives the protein CASSVALGRVRTGELFF.